The 22 T cell receptor beta chains given below trace back to one sample, sequenced in a study of cytomegalovirus exposure and HLA in healthy donors. It was with 60 Vbeta and 13 Jbeta primers that the PCR ran. Assay: immunoSEQ multiplex PCR; the TCRdb copy retains only in-frame clones and omits some. The sample holds 100,000 to 150,000 clones; roughly a tenth are singletons and the top ten take around 4.6%. Material: PBMCs. These receptors originate from a woman under 30 in good health and CMV-seropositive.

This clone was picked up a small number of times. The CDR3 spells CASTGRLAEETQYF. In DNA, the CDR3 is TGTGCCAGCACTGGAAGGCTAGCAGAAGAGACCCAGTACTTC. J is TRBJ2-5 and V is TRBV6-1; D is possibly TRBD2 (5 bases). The germline V and J ends were trimmed by 7 bases and 3 bases, with 15 bases remaining between them. CDR1 and CDR2 from the germline V gene are MNHNS and SASEGT. The CDR3 spans 14 residues.

The chain is built from TRBV10-3 and TRBJ2-7, with D possibly TRBD1 on 5 matching bases. With 11 bases removed from V and 3 bases from J, the gap between germline ends came to 17 bases. Germline CDR1 and CDR2: ENHRY and SYGVKD. The CDR3 loop spans 13 amino acids. Here the CDR3 DNA reads TGTGCCGCAGTAGGCGGAAGGGGCTACGAGCAGTACTTC. It yields the protein CAAVGGRGYEQYF.

This clone was seen more than once but under ten times. V is TRBV29-1 and J is TRBJ2-2; D is ambiguous. CDR3 length: 13 residues. Looked up from germline, CDR1 is SQVTM and CDR2 is ANQGSEA. Trimming stripped 6 bases from V and 0 bases from J, with 8 bases between. This CDR3 reads CSVTRTNTGELFF. In DNA, the CDR3 is TGCAGCGTGACGCGGACGAACACCGGGGAGCTGTTTTTT.

This clone was seen a few times. The V and J genes are TRBV28 and TRBJ1-2; 9 bases agree with TRBD1. V lost 8 bases to trimming and J lost 2 bases; unmatched junction nucleotides: 12. The length of the CDR3 is 16 residues. The germline V gene encodes CDR1 MDHEN and CDR2 SYDVKM. The CDR3 nucleotides read TGTGCCAGCCCCACGGCCGGAGGGACAGGGAACTATGGCTACACCTTC. Translation gives CASPTAGGTGNYGYTF.

This clone has only a few counts. The rearrangement joins TRBV4-2 to TRBJ2-5; tentative D call: TRBD2 (6 bases). The length of the CDR3 is 13 residues. Deletions cut 1 base from V and 7 bases from J, with 10 bases between. Germline lookup yields CDR1 LGHNA and CDR2 YNFKEQ. The CDR3 DNA is TGTGCCAGCAGCCAAGCCCAGGAGGGGACCCAGTACTTC. Amino acid sequence: CASSQAQEGTQYF.

This clone was counted only a few times. This chain connects TRBV5-1 to TRBJ2-7; 7 bases map to TRBD2. The CDR3 sequence is 14 residues long. From germline, CDR1 is SGHRS and CDR2 YFSETQ. With V trimmed by 0 bases and J by 4 bases, 4 bases remained unmatched. The CDR3 here is CASSLEAGIYEQYF. The CDR3 bases are TGCGCCAGCAGCTTGGAAGCGGGGATATACGAGCAGTACTTC.

This clone came up a few times. This chain links TRBV6-6 with TRBJ1-4; D perhaps matches TRBD1 (5 bases). CDR1 is MNHNY, CDR2 SVGAGI, per germline (reference sequence). V lost 6 bases to trimming and J lost 13 bases, with 15 bases between them. The CDR3 loop spans 12 amino acids. CDR3 sequence: CASRDGGGRLFF. The CDR3 coding sequence is TGTGCCAGCAGGGACGGCGGGGGTAGACTGTTTTTT.

V usage is TRBV11-2 and J usage is TRBJ2-3; no firm D call. The CDR3 spans 16 residues. V lost 0 bases and J 0 bases, leaving 10 bases between the germline ends. Germline CDR1 reads SGHAT; CDR2 reads FQNNGV. CDR3 amino acids: CASSLDLLTSTDTQYF. Here the CDR3 DNA reads TGTGCCAGCAGCTTAGATTTACTAACAAGCACAGATACGCAGTATTTT.

The chain combines TRBV30 with TRBJ1-1; 7 bases are shared with TRBD1. Germline V gene lookup returns CDR1 GTSNPN and CDR2 SVGIG (reference sequence). The CDR3 loop spans 14 amino acids. The V segment lost 0 bases and the J segment 5 bases; nucleotides outside the gene matches: 6. The CDR3 DNA sequence: TGTGCCTGGAGTGTACGGGTCAGGGGGACTGAAGCTTTCTTT. Protein sequence: CAWSVRVRGTEAFF.

CDR3 nucleotides: TGTGCCAGCAGTTTTTCCCTTCTTAACTCCTACAATGAGCAGTTCTTC. Translation: CASSFSLLNSYNEQFF. The chain couples TRBV27 to TRBJ2-1; D remains unclear. In germline, CDR1 is MNHEY, CDR2 SMNVEV (reference sequence). Trimming removed 3 bases at V and 0 bases at J, with 12 bases between. CDR3 length: 16 residues.

This sequence joins TRBV19 and TRBJ1-5; weak D call: TRBD1 (6 bases). Per the germline V gene, CDR1 is LNHDA and CDR2 is SQIVND (reference sequence). Trimming removed 5 bases from V and 6 bases from J, with 17 bases in between. The CDR3 has 15 amino acids. The chain's CDR3 is CASSSGQGIGQPQHF. CDR3 nucleotide sequence: TGTGCCAGTAGTTCGGGGCAGGGGATTGGTCAGCCCCAGCATTTT.

The CDR3 bases are TGTGCCATCAGGGGACAGGGTTTGGATGAGCAGTTCTTC. Translated, it gives CAIRGQGLDEQFF. The chain has TRBV10-3 and TRBJ2-1, with TRBD1 matching 9 bases. CDR1 and CDR2 from the germline V gene are ENHRY and SYGVKD. Germline trimming cut 6 bases from V and 8 bases from J; bases unmatched to any gene: 5. The CDR3 consists of 13 residues.

This rearrangement joins TRBV5-1 to TRBJ2-7; no clear D gene. The CDR3 totals 13 residues. V was pared by 4 bases and J by 3 bases, with 11 bases between. CDR1 is SGHRS, CDR2 YFSETQ, per germline. The CDR3: CASSPVAGYEQYF. The DNA for the CDR3 is TGCGCCAGCAGCCCGGTGGCAGGCTACGAGCAGTACTTC.

The CDR3 bases are TGTGCCAGCAGCTTAGCCAAGAGCGCTCCGTACTTC. Its translation: CASSLAKSAPYF. The V call is TRBV13, the J call TRBJ2-5; no firm D call. The V and J ends lost 1 base and 13 bases respectively, with 13 bases between them. CDR1 PRHDT and CDR2 FYEKMQ come from the germline V gene (reference sequence). This CDR3 is 12 amino acids long.

The rearrangement links TRBV6-5 to TRBJ1-2; TRBD1 matches at 7 bases. The CDR3 has 14 residues. The V gene's germline CDR1 is MNHEY and CDR2 SVGAGI. J was trimmed by 6 bases and V by 5 bases; bases with no gene match: 9. CDR3 loop: CASSTPDRQDGYTF. The CDR3 coding sequence is TGTGCCAGCAGTACACCGGACAGGCAGGATGGCTACACCTTC.

The chain employs TRBV6-1 and TRBJ1-1; 10 nucleotides align to TRBD1. V trimming: 7 bases; J trimming: 1 base; junction bases outside the gene matches: 6. Germline V gives CDR1 MNHNS, CDR2 SASEGT. The CDR3 extends over 15 amino acids. The CDR3 here is CASNWDRGSNTEAFF. The CDR3 DNA sequence: TGTGCCAGCAATTGGGACAGGGGATCGAACACTGAAGCTTTCTTT.

The sample holds a few counts of this clone. The chain links TRBV29-1 to TRBJ2-1; D is possibly TRBD1 (6 bases). The CDR3 has 15 residues. Germline V gives CDR1 SQVTM, CDR2 ANQGSEA. V was cut by 3 bases and J by 4 bases, with 16 bases left in between. The DNA of the CDR3 is TGCAGCGTTGATCCCCCGGGGACAACTTACAATGAGCAGTTCTTC. The encoded protein is CSVDPPGTTYNEQFF.

This clone was detected a few times. The chain combines TRBV6-1 with TRBJ2-5; D is undetermined. The end of the DNA fits TRBJ2-7 better, so the J call may be wrong. This CDR3 comprises 10 residues. Germline assignment: CDR1 MNHNS and CDR2 SASEGT. CDR3 protein: CASRTYEQYF. DNA of the CDR3: TGTGCCAGCAGAACCTACGAGCAGTACTTC.

This sequence joins TRBV5-1 and TRBJ1-3; a weak D match, TRBD1 (6 bases). This CDR3 spans 13 amino acids. With 5 bases removed from V and 2 bases from J, the gap between germline ends came to 8 bases. Per germline, CDR1 SGHRS and CDR2 YFSETQ. The CDR3 reads CASRGGTGNTIYF. In nucleotides, the CDR3 is TGCGCCAGCAGAGGGGGAACTGGAAACACCATATATTTT.

The chain carries TRBV29-1 and TRBJ2-5; 8 nucleotides line up with TRBD1. Unmatched junction bases numbered 9, after V lost 2 bases and J lost 4 bases. The CDR3 is made up of 15 amino acids. The germline V gene encodes CDR1 SQVTM and CDR2 ANQGSEA. In DNA form, the CDR3 reads TGCAGCGTTGAACCCGCCAGGGGGCTGGGAGAGACCCAGTACTTC. It translates to CSVEPARGLGETQYF.

The chain has TRBV27 and TRBJ1-2; unclear D gene. The CDR3 loop spans 15 amino acids. The germline V gene has CDR1 MNHEY and CDR2 SMNVEV (reference sequence). Trimming cost V 5 bases and J 3 bases, with 16 bases left between them. CDR3 DNA: TGTGCCAGCAGTGTTACTTTCGGTTATGACTATGGCTACACCTTC. Protein sequence: CASSVTFGYDYGYTF.

This clone was observed a handful of times. The chain joins TRBV19 to TRBJ1-5; no definite D call. The CDR3 runs 18 residues. Trimming took off 5 bases at V and 0 bases at J, with 20 bases between the two ends. Germline V gives CDR1 LNHDA, CDR2 SQIVND (reference sequence). The CDR3 sequence: CASSADMEVLYSNQPQHF. CDR3 nucleotide sequence: TGTGCCAGTAGTGCCGACATGGAGGTGCTCTATAGCAATCAGCCCCAGCATTTT. Using reference TRBV19 and TRBJ1-5 for the parts outside the CDR3, the full variable domain is DGGITQSPKYLFRKEGQNVTLSCEQNLNHDAMYWYRQDPGQGLRLIYYSQIVNDFQKGDIAEGYSVSREKKESFPLTVTSAQKNPTAFYLCASSADMEVLYSNQPQHFGDGTRLSIL.